This T cell receptor (beta chain) stems from a study of T-cell reconstitution after alpha-beta-depleted transplantation in children (TCRdb year 2016). For context, the study as a whole: Using TCR repertoire profiling, the study quantitatively followed how T-cell immune reconstitution unfolded in children after TCRalphabeta/CD19-depleted allogeneic hematopoietic cell transplantation.

The library was made by PCR. This sample was sequenced with an Illumina HiSeq 2500. Molecular barcoding was employed in the preparation of TCR libraries, with unique molecular identifiers being used to normalize TCRbeta repertoire quantification. The public reads were reanalyzed by TCRdb: fastp trimming at Q25, MiXCR alignment, in-frame beta chains only. For every CDR3 protein sequence, its rows merge into one entry that carries the most common genes and DNA. This sample has fewer than 550,000 distinct CDR3 sequences in its table, and around 10% of those were observed once. Approximately 15% of the sample rests with the top ten. This clonotype was observed many times. Its antigen has not been determined. No clone much larger than this one lies a single base away; base qualities are absent. The sample's treatment or condition, from its label and the paper: allogeneic hematopoietic cell transplantation with graft depleted of TCRalphabeta T cells and CD19 B cells. The children who served as transplant recipients had been given grafts of TCRalphabeta/CD19-depleted allogeneic hematopoietic cells.

General study outcomes and caveats: In some patients, the high TCRbeta diversity seen at day 60 was put down to recipient T cells and intrathymic progenitors that had survived conditioning. Over subsequent months, a decline in hyperexpanded clone frequencies was noted, and after one year, T-cell counts and TCRbeta diversity were mostly ascribed to newly produced T cells. The apparently early recovery of alphabetaT-cell counts about two months after transplant reportedly depended on only several hundred rapidly expanded clones that came from non-depleted graft cells.

The junction shows trimming of 0 bases on V and 8 bases on J, plus 15 bases between the germline ends. Counted from cysteine to phenylalanine, this CDR3 has 15 amino acids. Left in the record is the CDR3 DNA by itself, 45 bases read in frame from the first base. The germline V gene yields SGHRS for CDR1 and YFSETQ for CDR2. This TCR came from a female patient aged 2 to 10 who had a stem cell transplant for aplastic anemia, so the T cells may come from the graft donor. The chain uses TRBV5-1 and TRBJ2-1; the D segment might be TRBD1 or TRBD2, since each matches 5 bases. Source: PBMCs, mostly from graft donor cells, taken 180 days after TCRalphabeta/CD19-depleted stem cell transplant. The CDR3 region has the sequence CASSLEARLGDEQFF. The DNA sequence is as follows: TGCGCCAGCAGCTTGGAGGCCCGACTGGGGGATGAGCAGTTCTTC.